This T cell receptor (beta chain) comes out of a study of control samples from healthy donors and cancer patients. The length of the CDR3 is 13 residues. V gave up 7 bases and J gave up 2 bases, with 11 bases separating them. The germline V gene has CDR1 SNHLY and CDR2 FYNNEI. This table comes from immunoSEQ multiplex PCR, and its TCRdb copy is limited to in-frame clones, with some not included. Of around 85,000 clones detected, about 88% appear once; the ten largest clones hold approximately 7.6%. The chain carries TRBV2 and TRBJ1-1; possible D gene TRBD1, 5 bases. The sample consisted of blood. The clonotype comes from a woman aged 60 to 75 in good health. The DNA for the CDR3 is TGTGCCAGCAAAGGGGACCATAACACTGAAGCTTTCTTT. Encoded protein: CASKGDHNTEAFF.